This T cell receptor beta chain derives from a study of blood T cell repertoires in COVID-19. The CDR3 runs 15 residues. Looked up from germline, CDR1 is MGHRA and CDR2 is YSYEKL. A remark on this clone: At one end the junction does not follow the germline gene, possibly because of a read error.

Per the original methods: Counts of nucleated cells, estimated from reference gene primer amplification, were obtained. The assay was immunoSEQ multiplex PCR, and TCRdb's table has in-frame clones only and misses some. The V and J calls and clone size were taken over from that table, and D and trimming were inferred from the DNA. The profile covers roughly 320,000 clones, with 85% to 90% appearing a single time and roughly 6% taken by the ten largest. In Seattle, patients joined the study during active infection and were tracked longitudinally. The specimen was peripheral blood. The chain employs TRBV4-1 and TRBJ2-7; 8 bases fit TRBD1. The TCR originated in a woman aged 50 to 65 with COVID-19, enrolled during active disease. CDR3 loop: CASSQDPGGSHEQYF. CDR3 nucleotide sequence: TGCGCCAGCAGCCAGGACCCAGGGGGCTCCCACGAGCAGTACTTC.